The text below deals with one T cell receptor beta chain. The antigen is undetermined. TCRdb fed the 5' RACE reads into MiXCR, producing one record per CDR3 protein. Of roughly 470,000 distinct CDR3 sequences listed, more than 13% are singletons. J lost 4 bases, V lost 8 bases, and 8 bases had no gene match. CDR1 and CDR2 from the germline V gene are MDHEN and SYDVKM. CDR3 length: 16 residues. This specimen belongs to a study of identical twins. General study findings and limits: For monozygotic twins, models underestimated out-of-frame TCR alpha sharing. Researchers reported weaker excess twin sharing in beta out-of-frame sequences.

This sample also belongs to another study, concerning yellow fever vaccine responses in identical twins.

The source material was CD4+ T cells sorted from blood. The source is a young woman in good health. V and J are TRBV28 and TRBJ2-3, with 14 bases fitting TRBD2. The CDR3 region is CASHPWGLAGADTQYF. Here the CDR3 DNA reads TGTGCCAGCCACCCGTGGGGACTAGCGGGAGCAGATACGCAGTATTTT.